This record looks at one T cell receptor (beta chain) sequence and its context. What it binds is not known. Deletions cut 5 bases from V and 7 bases from J, with 17 bases between. Germline lookup yields CDR1 SGHTA and CDR2 FQGTGA. This CDR3 spans 15 amino acids. This sample is drawn from a study of cytomegalovirus exposure and HLA in healthy donors. Use of 60 Vbeta and 13 Jbeta primers characterized the PCR. Clones were sequenced by immunoSEQ multiplex PCR, and TCRdb holds only the in-frame ones, with some missing. The sample includes about 200,000 clones, roughly 83% seen only once; the top ten take 1.1% to 1.5%. Findings and limits, study-wide: According to the study, approximately 150 TCR beta chains were cytomegalovirus-associated. There were a few CMV-associated chains whose specificity for CMV antigens was confirmed in vitro.

The sequenced sample was PBMCs. The gene calls are TRBV7-3 and TRBJ2-2; weak D call: TRBD1 (5 bases). This TCR was sampled from a girl aged 10 to 17 in good health and CMV-seronegative. CDR3: CASSVNAGSVGELFF. DNA of the CDR3: TGTGCCAGCAGCGTAAATGCAGGGTCCGTCGGGGAGCTGTTTTTT.